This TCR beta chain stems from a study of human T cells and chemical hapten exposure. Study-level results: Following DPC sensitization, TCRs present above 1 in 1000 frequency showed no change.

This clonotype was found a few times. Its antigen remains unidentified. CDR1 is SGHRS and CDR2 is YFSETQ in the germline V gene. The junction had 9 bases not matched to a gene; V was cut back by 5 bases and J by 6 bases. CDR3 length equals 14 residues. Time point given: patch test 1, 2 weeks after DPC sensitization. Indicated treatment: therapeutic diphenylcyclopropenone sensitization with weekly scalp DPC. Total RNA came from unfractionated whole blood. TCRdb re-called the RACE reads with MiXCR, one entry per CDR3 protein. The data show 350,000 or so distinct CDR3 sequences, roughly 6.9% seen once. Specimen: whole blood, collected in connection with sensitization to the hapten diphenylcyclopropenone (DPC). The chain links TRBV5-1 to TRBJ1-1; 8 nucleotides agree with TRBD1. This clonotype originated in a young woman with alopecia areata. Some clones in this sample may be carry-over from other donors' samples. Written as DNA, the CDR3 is TGCGCCAGCAGTATCGGACAGGGCTATTCTGAAGCTTTCTTT. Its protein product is CASSIGQGYSEAFF.